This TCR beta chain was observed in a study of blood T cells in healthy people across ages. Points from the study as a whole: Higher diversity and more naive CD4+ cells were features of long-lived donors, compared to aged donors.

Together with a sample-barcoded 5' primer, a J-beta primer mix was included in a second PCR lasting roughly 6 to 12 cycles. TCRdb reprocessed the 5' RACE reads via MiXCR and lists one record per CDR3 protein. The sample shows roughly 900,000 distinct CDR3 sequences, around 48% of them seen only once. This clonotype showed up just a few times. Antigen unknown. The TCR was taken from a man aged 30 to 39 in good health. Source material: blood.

The DNA of the CDR3 is TGTGCCACCAGCAGAGATTCGGGGGAAGACGAGCAGTACTTC. It is translated as CATSRDSGEDEQYF. The V and J genes are TRBV15 and TRBJ2-7; possible D gene TRBD2, 6 bases. V was cut by 0 bases and J by 5 bases, with 11 bases left in between. The germline CDR1 and CDR2 sequences are LNHNV and YYDKDF (reference sequence). CDR3 length: 14 amino acids.